This T cell receptor (beta chain) was sequenced for a study of cytotoxic CD8 clonotypes in ibrutinib-treated CLL. Study in general: After median about 71 months, roughly 15 stayed in remission, around twelve progressed; responses around 25 partial, 2 complete. It was after a median roughly eleven months of treatment, range 6 to 36, that response samples were taken. Study outcomes and limitations: Treatment saw public clonotypes, which were uncommon, either contract or stay stable. Rising at ibrutinib response, clonality subsequently fell back toward baseline at progression.

Sequencing used immunoSEQ multiplex PCR; TCRdb keeps in-frame clones, though not all of them. The sample shows 13,000 to 15,000 clones, more than 45% of them seen only once. Germline CDR1 MNHNS, CDR2 SASEGT. The CDR3 spans 16 residues. Deletions cut 2 bases from V and 6 bases from J, with 14 bases between. For this clone: Antigen specificity is unknown.

The receptor comes from a human donor with chronic lymphocytic leukemia. The genes are TRBV6-1 and TRBJ1-6; a weak D match, TRBD1 (5 bases). This sample comprised PBMCs, obtained at an approximately 26-month disease-progression time point, from a patient treated with ibrutinib. CDR3 loop: CASSETPGLANSPLHF. The CDR3 bases are TGTGCCAGCAGTGAAACCCCAGGGTTGGCTAATTCACCCCTCCACTTT.